These T cell receptor beta chains were read from a single sample in a study of blood T cell repertoires in COVID-19. Sequenced by immunoSEQ multiplex PCR; TCRdb stores in-frame clones only, minus some. The sample includes almost 250,000 clones, 80% to 90% of them seen just once. Input material: PBMCs or T cells enriched from blood (not recorded which). The receptors were gathered from a woman aged 25 to 39 who had recovered from COVID-19. Each CDR3 is given with its conserved first and last residue. A clone size is listed for some rows: how often the clone was seen (once, few, many), or a class if it is expanded.

clone_size: NA
cdr3_length: 15
j_call: TRBJ1-2
v_call: TRBV7-9
cdr3_aa: CASSLARVSGYGYTF

clone_size: NA
cdr3_length: 14
j_call: TRBJ2-7
v_call: TRBV27
cdr3_aa: CASSFDRGFYEQYF

clone_size: NA
cdr3_length: 14
j_call: TRBJ2-4
v_call: TRBV5-1
cdr3_aa: CASSLGQTRDIQYF

clone_size: NA
cdr3_length: 16
j_call: TRBJ2-2
v_call: TRBV24-1
cdr3_aa: CATSDPRTPKTGELFF

clone_size: NA
cdr3_length: 15
j_call: TRBJ2-5
v_call: TRBV28
cdr3_aa: CASSDTGSPQETQYF

clone_size: NA
cdr3_length: 15
j_call: TRBJ1-2
v_call: TRBV4-1
cdr3_aa: CASSQEPDINYGYTF

clone_size: NA
cdr3_length: 14
j_call: TRBJ2-1
v_call: TRBV4-1
cdr3_aa: CASSQATPYNEQFF

clone_size: NA
cdr3_length: 15
j_call: TRBJ1-1
v_call: TRBV6-5
cdr3_aa: CASSYTGTMNTEAFF

clone_size: NA
cdr3_length: 17
j_call: TRBJ2-7
v_call: TRBV5-4
cdr3_aa: CASSQGTGGHNFYEQYF

clone_size: NA
cdr3_length: 15
j_call: TRBJ1-5
v_call: TRBV5-1
cdr3_aa: CASSVGTGEYQPQHF

clone_size: NA
cdr3_length: 15
j_call: TRBJ1-1
v_call: TRBV19
cdr3_aa: CASINGGVVDTEAFF

clone_size: NA
cdr3_length: 13
j_call: TRBJ1-1
v_call: TRBV7-6
cdr3_aa: CASSPRPNTEAFF

clone_size: NA
cdr3_length: 14
j_call: TRBJ2-4
v_call: TRBV3-1/TRBV3-2
cdr3_aa: CASSPSGLQDIQYF

clone_size: NA
cdr3_length: 12
j_call: TRBJ1-2
v_call: TRBV6-5
cdr3_aa: CASRQGDIGYTF

clone_size: NA
cdr3_length: 16
j_call: TRBJ2-7
v_call: TRBV27
cdr3_aa: CASSLRLAGGTYEQYF

clone_size: NA
cdr3_length: 17
j_call: TRBJ2-3
v_call: TRBV5-8
cdr3_aa: CASSRGLAGGSPDTQYF

clone_size: NA
cdr3_length: 15
j_call: TRBJ2-7
v_call: TRBV11-2
cdr3_aa: CASSWPRLVLHEQYF

clone_size: NA
cdr3_length: 16
j_call: TRBJ1-2
v_call: TRBV4-3
cdr3_aa: CASSPRETGGVYGYTF

clone_size: NA
cdr3_length: 12
j_call: TRBJ1-1
v_call: TRBV27
cdr3_aa: CASSFPRGRAFF

clone_size: NA
cdr3_length: 14
j_call: TRBJ2-2
v_call: TRBV6-5
cdr3_aa: CASRPGQYTGELFF

clone_size: NA
cdr3_length: 14
j_call: TRBJ2-3
v_call: TRBV3-1/TRBV3-2
cdr3_aa: CASSQGRGRATQYF

clone_size: NA
cdr3_length: 14
j_call: TRBJ1-2
v_call: TRBV5-1
cdr3_aa: CASSLPGQGYGYTF

clone_size: NA
cdr3_length: 16
j_call: TRBJ2-1
v_call: TRBV27
cdr3_aa: CASTPTSGSRGGEQFF

clone_size: NA
cdr3_length: 12
j_call: TRBJ1-4
v_call: TRBV10-3
cdr3_aa: CAISENNEKLFF

clone_size: few
cdr3_length: 14
j_call: TRBJ1-2
v_call: TRBV27
cdr3_aa: CASSFTSDRWGYTF

clone_size: NA
cdr3_length: 13
j_call: TRBJ1-1
v_call: TRBV2
cdr3_aa: CASRDRVYTEAFF

clone_size: NA
cdr3_length: 15
j_call: TRBJ1-3
v_call: TRBV19
cdr3_aa: CAGRRSSVSGNTIYF

clone_size: NA
cdr3_length: 18
j_call: TRBJ1-4
v_call: TRBV19
cdr3_aa: CASSTGDRLRSANEKLFF

clone_size: NA
cdr3_length: 13
j_call: TRBJ1-2
v_call: TRBV12-3/TRBV12-4
cdr3_aa: CASSIQGARGYTF

clone_size: NA
cdr3_length: 13
j_call: TRBJ1-2
v_call: TRBV7-6
cdr3_aa: CASTRPGDYGYTF

clone_size: NA
cdr3_length: 13
j_call: TRBJ1-2
v_call: TRBV30
cdr3_aa: CAWEGAVRDGYTF

clone_size: NA
cdr3_length: 14
j_call: TRBJ1-1
v_call: TRBV6-5
cdr3_aa: CASSPDRRYTEAFF

clone_size: NA
cdr3_length: 15
j_call: TRBJ1-5
v_call: TRBV6-5
cdr3_aa: CASSLVRGSNQPQHF

clone_size: once
cdr3_length: 15
j_call: TRBJ2-1
v_call: TRBV7-2
cdr3_aa: CASSGGLAGHNEQFF

clone_size: NA
cdr3_length: 15
j_call: TRBJ2-2
v_call: TRBV15
cdr3_aa: CATSRGTENTGELFF

clone_size: NA
cdr3_length: 14
j_call: TRBJ1-2
v_call: TRBV6-5
cdr3_aa: CASSYSPRSEGYTF

clone_size: few
cdr3_length: 17
j_call: TRBJ2-7
v_call: TRBV7-9
cdr3_aa: CASSWGTGGSTLYEQYF

clone_size: few
cdr3_length: 15
j_call: TRBJ1-1
v_call: TRBV14
cdr3_aa: CASSLPGQANTEAFF

clone_size: NA
cdr3_length: 16
j_call: TRBJ2-7
v_call: TRBV28
cdr3_aa: CASSSIAGQGSNEQYF

clone_size: NA
cdr3_length: 16
j_call: TRBJ2-2
v_call: TRBV30
cdr3_aa: CAWSVLFVSYTGELFF

clone_size: once
cdr3_length: 15
j_call: TRBJ2-5
v_call: TRBV3-1/TRBV3-2
cdr3_aa: CASSQDGREGETQYF

clone_size: NA
cdr3_length: 13
j_call: TRBJ1-1
v_call: TRBV5-1
cdr3_aa: CASSLPGALEAFF

clone_size: NA
cdr3_length: 12
j_call: TRBJ1-1
v_call: TRBV7-2
cdr3_aa: CASSPASRGAFF

clone_size: NA
cdr3_length: 13
j_call: TRBJ2-7
v_call: TRBV11-3
cdr3_aa: CASSPWGTAEQYF